This TCR beta chain was recorded in a study of cytotoxic CD8 clonotypes in ibrutinib-treated CLL. Sequencing was designed to attain a depth spanning 1 in 200,000 to 1 in 1 million T cells. Generated by immunoSEQ multiplex PCR, the TCRdb table keeps only in-frame clones and is missing some. The sample includes around 15,000 clones, 55% to 80% of them seen just once. The sample holds a few counts of this clone. The V gene lost 5 bases and the J gene lost 3 bases, with 10 bases spanning the gap. CDR1 and CDR2 (germline): SEHNR, FQNEAQ (reference sequence). The CDR3 contains 13 residues. This clonotype was obtained from a human donor with chronic lymphocytic leukemia. The input for sequencing was PBMCs, taken before ibrutinib treatment. The chain recombines TRBV7-9 with TRBJ1-1; D gene uncertain. CDR3: CASSPSHDTEAFF. DNA for the CDR3: TGTGCCAGCAGCCCCTCCCACGACACTGAAGCTTTCTTT.